The 13 T cell receptor beta chains presented below share a single source sample, sequenced in a study of cytomegalovirus exposure and HLA in healthy donors. Primers for the PCR totalled 60 Vbeta and 13 Jbeta. Profiled with immunoSEQ multiplex PCR; TCRdb holds only in-frame clones, not every one. The data show some 140,000 clones, 70% to 90% seen once. Material for sequencing was PBMCs. These receptor sequences come from a woman aged 40 to 50 in good health and CMV-seropositive.

This chain uses TRBV9 with TRBJ1-1, with 9 bases lining up with TRBD1. CDR1 is SGDLS, CDR2 YYNGEE, per germline. The CDR3 sequence is 14 residues long. Unmatched junction bases numbered 5, after V lost 4 bases and J lost 4 bases. The CDR3 loop is CASSTGQGSTEAFF. The CDR3 DNA reads as TGTGCCAGCAGCACAGGACAGGGGTCCACTGAAGCTTTCTTT.

V is TRBV28 and J is TRBJ1-2, with D maybe TRBD1 (5 bases). Germline CDR1 is MDHEN and CDR2 is SYDVKM. CDR3 length equals 13 residues. Trimming left V 6 bases short and J 8 bases short, with 16 bases between. The CDR3 loop reads CASSRLETAGYTF. CDR3 nucleotide sequence: TGTGCCAGCAGCCGTCTCGAGACAGCGGGCTACACCTTC.

The gene calls are TRBV30 and TRBJ2-1; maybe TRBD2 (6 bases). The CDR3 length is 16 residues. The germline gives CDR1 GTSNPN, CDR2 SVGIG (reference sequence). Trimming took off 4 bases at V and 6 bases at J, with 22 bases between the two ends. CDR3 nucleotide sequence: TGTGCCTGGATGAACCTCCTAGCGACATCTAGCAATGAGCAGTTCTTC. This translates into CAWMNLLATSSNEQFF.

This chain links TRBV7-8 with TRBJ2-7; D perhaps matches TRBD1 (6 bases). Germline V gives CDR1 SGHVS, CDR2 FQNEAQ. The CDR3 is 14 residues long. Trimming pared 5 bases from V and 3 bases from J, leaving 14 bases between. The CDR3 DNA reads TGTGCCAGCAGCCTGGGACAACAACTCTACGAGCAGTACTTC. It translates to CASSLGQQLYEQYF.

The V gene is TRBV30, the J gene TRBJ1-5; tentative D call: TRBD1 (5 bases). Trimming shortened V by 0 bases and J by 5 bases, and 14 bases separated the two germline ends. Germline V gene sequence: CDR1 GTSNPN, CDR2 SVGIG (reference sequence). CDR3 length equals 15 residues. CDR3: CAWSVKGSGHQPQHF. The CDR3 nucleotides read TGTGCCTGGAGTGTAAAGGGGTCAGGCCATCAGCCCCAGCATTTT.

For this clone: The identical CDR3 is also encoded by other nucleotide sequences in the sample. The rearrangement joins TRBV5-1 to TRBJ2-2; D ambiguous. Trimming shortened V by 0 bases and J by 3 bases, and 6 bases separated the two germline ends. This CDR3 spans 14 amino acids. From germline, CDR1 is SGHRS and CDR2 YFSETQ. CDR3 amino acids: CASSLALDTGELFF. The CDR3 region has the DNA TGCGCCAGCAGCTTGGCTTTAGACACCGGGGAGCTGTTTTTT.

V gene TRBV28 combines with J gene TRBJ1-5; D possibly corresponds to TRBD1 (5 bases). In germline, CDR1 is MDHEN, CDR2 SYDVKM. V lost 6 bases, J lost 4 bases, and 13 bases lay in between. The CDR3 totals 14 residues. CDR3 residues: CASRLGRGNQPQHF. DNA of the CDR3: TGTGCCAGCAGACTCGGACGGGGGAATCAGCCCCAGCATTTT.

The J gene is TRBJ2-7, the V gene TRBV18; TRBD1 is a possible D gene (6 bases). Germline CDR1 and CDR2: KGHSH and LQKENI. V was shortened by 6 bases and J by 2 bases, with 14 bases between the two germline ends. The CDR3 totals 14 residues. CDR3 in DNA: TGTGCCAGCTCGACTCGAAGGGACACCTACGAGCAGTACTTC. It translates to CASSTRRDTYEQYF.

The V and J genes are TRBV19 and TRBJ2-5, with TRBD2 matching over 9 bases. Germline loops: CDR1 LNHDA, CDR2 SQIVND (reference sequence). V trimming: 3 bases; J trimming: 5 bases; junction bases outside the gene matches: 7. This CDR3 has 15 amino acids. The CDR3 loop reads CASSISPSGTETQYF. CDR3 bases: TGTGCCAGTAGTATTTCTCCTAGCGGGACCGAGACCCAGTACTTC.

This clone was observed a single time. The chain recombines TRBV5-1 with TRBJ2-7, with 9 bases that match TRBD1. The trim removed 0 bases at V and 3 bases at J, leaving 4 bases unmatched. CDR3 size: 15 residues. The germline V gene has CDR1 SGHRS and CDR2 YFSETQ. In DNA form, the CDR3 reads TGCGCCAGCAGCTTGGAAGGACAGGGGTACTACGAGCAGTACTTC. Its translation: CASSLEGQGYYEQYF.

The chain joins TRBV6-5 to TRBJ2-5, with a weak D call TRBD2 (5 bases). V lost 0 bases and J 2 bases, leaving 7 bases between the germline ends. The germline V gene has CDR1 MNHEY and CDR2 SVGAGI. This CDR3 is built from 14 residues. The CDR3 nucleotides read TGTGCCAGCAGTTACTCGGGAGTTCAAGAGACCCAGTACTTC. This codes for CASSYSGVQETQYF.

The gene calls are TRBV6-6 and TRBJ1-1; D is ambiguous. This CDR3 has 12 residues. Trimming cost V 7 bases and J 1 base, with 7 bases left between them. Germline CDR1 is MNHNY and CDR2 is SVGAGI (reference sequence). CDR3 sequence reads: CASTESNTEAFF. The CDR3 DNA follows: TGTGCCAGCACCGAGTCGAACACTGAAGCTTTCTTT.

V usage is TRBV5-1 and J usage is TRBJ1-5; D uncertain. This CDR3 contains 14 residues. Germline assignment: CDR1 SGHRS and CDR2 YFSETQ. Trimming cost V 4 bases and J 4 bases, with 12 bases left between them. The CDR3 bases are TGCGCCAGCAGCCCCGGGGATTCAAATCAGCCCCAGCATTTT. It codes for CASSPGDSNQPQHF.